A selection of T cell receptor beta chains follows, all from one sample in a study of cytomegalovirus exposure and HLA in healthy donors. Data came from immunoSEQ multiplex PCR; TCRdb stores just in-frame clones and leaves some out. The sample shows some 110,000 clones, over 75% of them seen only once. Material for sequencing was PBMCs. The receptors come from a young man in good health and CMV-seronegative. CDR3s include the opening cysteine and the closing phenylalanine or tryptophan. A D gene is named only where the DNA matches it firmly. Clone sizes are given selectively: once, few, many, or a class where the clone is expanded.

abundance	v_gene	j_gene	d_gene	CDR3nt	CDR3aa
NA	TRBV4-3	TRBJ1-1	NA	TGCGCCAGCAGCCAATCGGTCCCGGGGACTGAAGCTTTCTTT	CASSQSVPGTEAFF
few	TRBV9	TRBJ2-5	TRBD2	TGTGCCAGCAGCCTGGGACTAGCGGGGGCTCAAGAGACCCAGTACTTC	CASSLGLAGAQETQYF
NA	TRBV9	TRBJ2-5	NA	TGTGCCAGCAGCGTAGACCCCCTTGGGCTGACCTTGGAGACCCAGTACTTC	CASSVDPLGLTLETQYF
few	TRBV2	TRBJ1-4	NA	TGTGCCAGCAGTAGACAGATAACTAATGAAAAACTGTTTTTT	CASSRQITNEKLFF
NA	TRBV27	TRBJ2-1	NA	TGTGCCAGCAGTTCCCGACAGTCCTACAATGAGCAGTTCTTC	CASSSRQSYNEQFF
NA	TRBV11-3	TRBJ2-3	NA	TGTGCCAGCAGCTTAGGTTCGGGGAGCACAGATACGCAGTATTTT	CASSLGSGSTDTQYF
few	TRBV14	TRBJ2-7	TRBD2	TGTGCCAGCAGCCAAGGACTAGCGAGCCACGAGCAGTACTTC	CASSQGLASHEQYF
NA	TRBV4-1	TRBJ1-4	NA	TGCGCCAGCAGCCCCCTCTTGAGTCGCGAACTGTTTTTT	CASSPLLSRELFF
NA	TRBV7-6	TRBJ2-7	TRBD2	TGTGCCAGCAGCTTAGCGAGGATAGCGGGGGGCCTCAGCTCCTACGAGCAGTACTTC	CASSLARIAGGLSSYEQYF
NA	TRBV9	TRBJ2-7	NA	TGTGCCAGCAGCTCCGAGAGGAGCTACGAGCAGTACTTC	CASSSERSYEQYF
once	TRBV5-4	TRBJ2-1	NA	TGTGCCAGCAGCCTCGGGGAGTTCAATGAGCAGTTCTTC	CASSLGEFNEQFF
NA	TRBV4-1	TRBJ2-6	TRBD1	TGCGCCAGCAGCCATGACCCGGGACAGGGACTTTCTGTCCTGACTTTC	CASSHDPGQGLSVLTF
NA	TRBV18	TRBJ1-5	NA	TGTGCCAGCTCACTACAGACAGTTCAGCCCCAGCATTTT	CASSLQTVQPQHF
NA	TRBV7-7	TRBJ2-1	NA	TGTGCCAGCAGCTTTAAGGGAGGCAATGAGCAGTTCTTC	CASSFKGGNEQFF